This T cell receptor (beta chain) was profiled in a study of neurological immune-mediated disorders. Time point given: longitudinal time-point 3. 2 million unsorted PBMCs were stored in RNAlater at -80 °C before RNA extraction. Notes on the study in general: Across subjects, no CDR3 amino acid sequence appeared in expanded clones of more than one subject, a finding that suggested private repertoires in all groups. The greatest degree of TCR clonal expansion was observed in HTLV-1-associated myelopathy, with the lowest in multiple sclerosis, below that of healthy controls.

At least ten counts were recorded for this clonotype. The target antigen is unknown. A 10-nucleotide random UMI tagged transcripts in template-switch 5'RACE cDNA synthesis. MiXCR was run by TCRdb on the 5' RACE reads, yielding one entry per CDR3 protein. The table has roughly 49,000 distinct CDR3 sequences, roughly 13% seen once. Looked up from germline, CDR1 is SGHTA and CDR2 is FQGNSA. CDR3 size: 11 residues. V lost 5 bases to trimming and J lost 8 bases, with 8 bases between them. What was sequenced was PBMCs. The chain carries TRBV7-2 and TRBJ2-3; D unresolved. The TCR sequence derives from a male donor with HTLV-1-associated myelopathy (HAM/TSP). CDR3 DNA: TGTGCCAGCAGCCTCCCGGGTACGCAGTATTTT. Translation gives CASSLPGTQYF.